The present entry profiles one TCR beta chain with its context. The clone's antigen remains unknown. The record has no base qualities; no much larger clone is one base away. This sample stems from a study of T-cell memory formation after mild COVID-19 (TCRdb year 2021). With regard to the full study: Most TCR sequence clusters were specific to one of the two donors. Longitudinal TCRalpha and TCRbeta repertoire sequencing tracked T-cell clones expanding and contracting after mild COVID-19 in a couple of donors. The cohort comprised two young, previously healthy adult volunteers, one female and one male. Results and caveats for the whole study, not just this receptor: Balanced CD4/CD8 phenotypes were observed for clones contracting from day 15 to 85, whereas a bias towards CD4+ was observed for a second wave of clones expanding from day 15 to 37. Only a couple of mild cases were covered by the study, and larger cohorts that include severe cases with pre-infection samples were considered necessary. The second-wave clones that peaked on day 37 were not confirmed to be SARS-CoV-2 specific. Contracting CD4+ clones were found mainly in CM and EM memory subsets, while CD8+ clones were enriched in EMRA. Some responding clones were found in pre-infection memory, which suggests that pre-existing cross-reactive memory T cells took part in the SARS-CoV-2 response.

The CDR3 contains 13 residues, cysteine and phenylalanine counted. The kept DNA is CDR3 alone, 39 bases in frame from the first base. CDR1 SEHNR and CDR2 FQNEAQ were looked up in the germline V gene (reference sequence). V lost 3 bases and J lost 6 bases; the stretch between them is 10 bases long. Sequencing relied on an Illumina NovaSeq 6000. TCRalpha and TCRbeta cDNA libraries were built by 5'RACE with constant-segment primers, adding sample barcodes and unique molecular identifiers. Trizol reagent was used to extract RNA from every sample. Library amplification was performed in two PCR steps, and a second sample barcode and Illumina TruSeq adapters were introduced in the second step. Libraries were sequenced on an Illumina NovaSeq with 2 x 150 bp paired-end reads. From the authors' description of their analysis: The reads were demultiplexed and collapsed into UMI-guided consensus sequences using migec v1.2.7. Using mixcr v2.1.11, UMI consensuses were aligned to TRA and TRB V and J templates and then assembled into clonotypes. A clonotype was counted as expanded or contracted only if both edgeR and NoisET called the change significant, with noise models trained on biological replicates. For edgeR calls, a false discovery rate-adjusted p below 0.01 and a log2 fold-change threshold of 1 were applied. PCA with hierarchical clustering of max-normalized trajectories of the 1000 most abundant clonotypes was used as exploratory dynamics analysis. Separately sequenced CD4+ and CD8+ repertoires were used to assign a CD4 or CD8 phenotype to each responding clone. TCRdb passed the public sequencing reads through fastp at Q25 and MiXCR, retaining productive beta sequences. Under each unique CDR3 protein, matching rows form one entry showing the most common genes and DNA. The V and J calls, along with clone size, are taken from TCRdb and not from the paper's own processing. This sample holds over 120,000 distinct CDR3 sequences; roughly 24% were observed only once. The ten most abundant clones make up around 22% of the sample.

Ficoll-Paque density gradient centrifugation was the method used to isolate PBMCs. What was sequenced was PBMCs or a T cell subset sorted from them (not recorded which). The sequence was collected from an adult woman who had mild COVID-19 (a few samples of this study predate the infection). The sample titles of this study are shuffled in the database, so cell type and time point are left out; the donor was told from shared clones. The V gene is TRBV7-9 and the J gene is TRBJ2-3; possibly the D gene is TRBD1, per 6 matching bases. The CDR3 reads as follows: CASSLGALDTQYF. The bases are TGTGCCAGCAGCTTGGGGGCCCTGGATACGCAGTATTTT.